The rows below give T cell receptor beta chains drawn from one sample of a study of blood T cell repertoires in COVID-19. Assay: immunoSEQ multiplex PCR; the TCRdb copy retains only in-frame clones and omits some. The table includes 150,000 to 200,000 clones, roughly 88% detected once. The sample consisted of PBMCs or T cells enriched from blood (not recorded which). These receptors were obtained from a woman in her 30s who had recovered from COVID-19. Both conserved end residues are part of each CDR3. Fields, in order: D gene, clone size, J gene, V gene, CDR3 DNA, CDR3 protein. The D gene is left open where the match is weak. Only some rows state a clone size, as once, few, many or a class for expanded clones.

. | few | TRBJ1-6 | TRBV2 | TGTGCCAGCGAACAGGGAAGGTATAATTCACCCCTCCACTTT | CASEQGRYNSPLHF
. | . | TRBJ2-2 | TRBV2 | TGTGCCAGCAGTGAATTCACAGGCCCCAGGGGTACCGGGGAGCTGTTTTTT | CASSEFTGPRGTGELFF
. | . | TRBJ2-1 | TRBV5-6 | TGTGCCAGCAGCTTGGGAGGGTCCTACAATGAGCAGTTCTTC | CASSLGGSYNEQFF
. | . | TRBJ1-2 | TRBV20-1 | TGCAGTGCTAGCACAGTTCTTGGCTACACCTTC | CSASTVLGYTF
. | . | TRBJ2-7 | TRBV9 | TGTGCCAGCAGCGCAGAAGGAGGCTACGAGCAGTACTTC | CASSAEGGYEQYF
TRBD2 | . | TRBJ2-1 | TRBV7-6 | TGTGCCAGCACCTTGGAAGCGGGACTTTACAATGAGCAGTTCTTC | CASTLEAGLYNEQFF
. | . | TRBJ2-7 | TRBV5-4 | TGTGCCAGCAGCTTGCAGGGTGGTTACGAGCAGTACTTC | CASSLQGGYEQYF
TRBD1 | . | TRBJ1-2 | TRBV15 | TGTGCCACCAGCAGAGATGGACAGGGGGTAGATGGCTACACCTTC | CATSRDGQGVDGYTF
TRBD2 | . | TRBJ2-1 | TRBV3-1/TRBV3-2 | TGTGCCAGCAGCCAAGATCGCCCCTCTAGCGGGAGGATTCTGTTCTTC | CASSQDRPSSGRILFF
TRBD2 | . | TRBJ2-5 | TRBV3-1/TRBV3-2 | TGTGCCAGCAGCCCGGGGACTACCCAAGAGACCCAGTACTTC | CASSPGTTQETQYF
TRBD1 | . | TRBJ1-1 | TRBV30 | TGTGCCTCCCGGACAGGGTCGAAAAACACTGAAGCTTTCTTT | CASRTGSKNTEAFF
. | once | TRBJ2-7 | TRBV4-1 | TGCGCCAGCAGCCAAGATATGGCGGGACCAACCTACGAGCAGTACTTC | CASSQDMAGPTYEQYF
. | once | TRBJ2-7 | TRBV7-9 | TGTGCCAGCAGCTCGGACTGGATTTCCTACGAGCAGTACTTC | CASSSDWISYEQYF
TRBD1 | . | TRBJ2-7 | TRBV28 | TGTGCCAGCAGTACAGGGGCCTACGAGCAGTACTTC | CASSTGAYEQYF
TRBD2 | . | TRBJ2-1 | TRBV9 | TGTGCCAGCGGAACGACTAGCGGCTTCTACAATGAGCAGTTCTTC | CASGTTSGFYNEQFF
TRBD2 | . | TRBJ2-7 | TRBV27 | TGTGCCAGCAGTTTATTAATAGCGGGAGCGGGCGAGCAGTACTTC | CASSLLIAGAGEQYF
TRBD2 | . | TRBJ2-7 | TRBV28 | TGTGCCAGCAGTTCTGTTGGGGGGGCCTACGAGCAGTACTTC | CASSSVGGAYEQYF
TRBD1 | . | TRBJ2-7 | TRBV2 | TGTGCCAGCAGAGAGGACAGGGGTCTCTACGAGCAGTACTTC | CASREDRGLYEQYF
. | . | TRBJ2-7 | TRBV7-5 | TGTGCCAGAAGCGCACTAGCGGGAGGGCCCCACGAGCAGTACTTC | CARSALAGGPHEQYF
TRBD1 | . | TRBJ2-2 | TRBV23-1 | TGCGCCAGCAGTAAGGGGGCGAGCACCGGGGAGCTGTTTTTT | CASSKGASTGELFF
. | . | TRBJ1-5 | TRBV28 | TGTGCCAGCAGTTTCAGACAGAAGCCCCAGCATTTT | CASSFRQKPQHF